The present T cell receptor beta chain was sequenced within a study of blood T cell repertoires in COVID-19. Study background: Sites in the United States, Italy and Spain provided acute and convalescent COVID-19 samples. Sample material is recorded as cDNA or gDNA derived from T cells, B-cell-depleted T cells, or PBMCs.

Germline values: CDR1 KGHDR, CDR2 SFDVKD. Trimming at V came to 9 bases and at J to 0 bases, leaving 6 bases not matched to a gene. CDR3 length: 15 residues. In the original workflow: Nucleated cell counts were estimated from reference gene primer amplification. Repertoires were generated with immunoSEQ multiplex PCR, while TCRdb's copy carries only in-frame clones and drops some. The DNA gave D and trimming, while V, J and clone size come from that table. The sample lists about 220,000 clones, more than 70% occurring once. Material: peripheral blood. The V and J genes are TRBV24-1 and TRBJ2-7; TRBD2 aligns across 11 bases. The sequence came from a woman aged 45-65 years with acute or convalescent COVID-19. The CDR3 coding sequence is TGTGCCACCGCCTCTAGCGGGGGGTTCTCCTACGAGCAGTACTTC. Translating gives CATASSGGFSYEQYF.